This T cell receptor beta chain is drawn from a study of cytomegalovirus exposure and HLA in healthy donors. Across the whole study: Approximately 180 million T cells yielded around 120 million unique TCR beta sequences in earlier analysis.

The study's findings and limits: As a later analysis revealed, most CMV-associated TCR beta chains appeared HLA-restricted. Cytomegalovirus-associated TCR beta chains were listed, numbering roughly 150.

Turning to this clone: Its antigen is still unknown.

PCR involved 60 Vbeta and 13 Jbeta primers. TCRdb's copy holds only in-frame clones and misses some; the assay was immunoSEQ multiplex PCR. The profile shows some 180,000 clones, 75% to 85% of them singletons. Germline assignment: CDR1 SGHDN and CDR2 FVKESK. The CDR3 runs 14 residues. Trimming shortened V by 3 bases and J by 3 bases, and 11 bases separated the two germline ends. The chain carries TRBV14 and TRBJ1-1; D uncertain. This receptor was taken from a woman aged 55-70 years in good health and CMV-seropositive. The specimen was PBMCs. CDR3 nucleotides: TGTGCCAGCAGCCAGGTATTAGCGTACACTGAAGCTTTCTTT. Amino acid sequence: CASSQVLAYTEAFF.